The source of this T cell receptor (beta chain) is a study of brain T cells in children with intractable seizures. Only cases whose brain tissue showed the highest T cell transcript signatures were sequenced. Patients received at least one anti-epileptic drug before surgery. Libraries were prepared by immunoSEQ multiplex PCR; TCRdb keeps only in-frame clonotypes and omits some of them. Found here are 70,000 to 85,000 clones, about 90% of them singletons; the top ten hold 24%. In germline, CDR1 is LNHDA, CDR2 SQIVND (reference sequence). This CDR3 spans 16 amino acids. J lost 9 bases, V lost 5 bases, and 10 bases had no gene match. This clone was recorded a few times.

The sequencing here drew on peripheral blood, taken at surgery. The rearrangement uses TRBV19 and TRBJ1-6; TRBD1 matches 10 bases. This clonotype originated in a girl aged 2 to 10 with Rasmussen encephalitis and intractable seizures. CDR3 sequence (DNA): TGTGCCAGTAGTCTGGACAGGGGGATATACCGTTCACCCCTCCACTTT. It encodes CASSLDRGIYRSPLHF.